The 20 T cell receptor beta chains in this list originate from one sample, sequenced in a study of beta chain features in type 1 diabetes. Isolated RNA was reverse transcribed in full, so expressed TCRB transcripts were sequenced. TCRdb's copy holds only in-frame clones and misses some; the assay was immunoSEQ multiplex PCR. The data hold approximately 110,000 clones, with 30% to 50% observed a single time. Sequenced material: stem cell memory CD4+ T cells from blood. The receptors derive from a woman between 18 and 30 years old in good health.

The genes are TRBV7-9 and TRBJ2-3, with 7 bases aligning to TRBD2. The CDR3 extends over 13 amino acids. Trimming cost V 5 bases and J 4 bases; bases outside gene matches: 3. In germline, CDR1 is SEHNR, CDR2 FQNEAQ (reference sequence). CDR3 region: CASSQTSPDTQYF. The CDR3, as DNA: TGTGCCAGCAGCCAGACTAGCCCAGATACGCAGTATTTT. Based on the CDR3 plus reference TRBV7-9 and TRBJ2-3, the full variable domain is DTGVSQNPRHKITKRGQNVTFRCDPISEHNRLYWYRQTLGQGPEFLTYFQNEAQLEKSRLLSDRFSAERPKGSFSTLEIQRTEQGDSAMYLCASSQTSPDTQYFGPGTRLTVL.

As for this clone: A junction boundary mismatches the germline segment, possibly from a read error. The sample contains more than one DNA sequence encoding this CDR3. This chain joins TRBV7-9 and TRBJ2-7; 10 bases match TRBD2. The CDR3 runs 17 residues. From germline, CDR1 is SEHNR and CDR2 FQNEAQ (reference sequence). The CDR3 protein is CASSAMALAGTYYEQYF. CDR3 DNA sequence: TGTGCCAGCAGCGCCATGGCACTAGCGGGAACCTACTACGAGCAGTACTTT.

This clone was seen once. This sequence joins TRBV5-4 and TRBJ2-2; 9 bases align to TRBD2. J was trimmed by 7 bases and V by 3 bases; bases with no gene match: 13. Germline CDR1 and CDR2: SGHNT and YYREEE (reference sequence). The CDR3 extends over 17 amino acids. In nucleotides, the CDR3 is TGTGCCAGCAGCTCCCTTCGCGGGAGGGCCTTGCACGGGGAGCTGTTTTTT. Translating gives CASSSLRGRALHGELFF.

The gene calls are TRBV29-1 and TRBJ2-3; 12 bases fit TRBD1. This CDR3 is 18 amino acids long. Germline trimming cut 6 bases from V and 1 base from J; bases unmatched to any gene: 14. Germline loops: CDR1 SQVTM, CDR2 ANQGSEA. The CDR3 sequence is CSVDGGQGALSGTDTQYF. The DNA of the CDR3 is TGCAGCGTCGACGGGGGACAGGGGGCTCTTAGTGGCACAGATACGCAGTATTTT.

The V gene is TRBV29-1, the J gene TRBJ2-7; weak D call: TRBD2 (6 bases). Germline assignment: CDR1 SQVTM and CDR2 ANQGSEA. The CDR3 has 11 residues. This CDR3 is CRAPRGNEQYF. CDR3 nucleotide sequence: TGCAGGGCGCCGCGGGGAAACGAGCAGTACTTC.

The table lists this clone with a few counts. This chain connects TRBV27 to TRBJ1-2, with D perhaps TRBD1 (6 bases). The CDR3 runs 15 residues. Trimming took 5 bases from V and 4 from J, leaving 17 bases between them. In germline, CDR1 is MNHEY, CDR2 SMNVEV (reference sequence). Here the CDR3 reads CASSTQGRSGYGYTF. The DNA for the CDR3 is TGTGCCAGCAGTACGCAGGGGCGGAGCGGCTATGGCTACACCTTC.

In its sample, this clone was seen once. The rearrangement uses TRBV5-1 and TRBJ2-1, with 9 bases lining up with TRBD2. The CDR3 contains 16 residues. Germline loops: CDR1 SGHRS, CDR2 YFSETQ. J was trimmed by 6 bases and V by 0 bases; bases with no gene match: 7. CDR3 residues: CASSLAFGGRANEQFF. DNA for the CDR3: TGCGCCAGCAGCTTGGCCTTCGGCGGGAGGGCCAATGAGCAGTTCTTC. The full variable domain, rest sourced from reference TRBV5-1 and TRBJ2-1, is KAGVTQTPRYLIKTRGQQVTLSCSPISGHRSVSWYQQTPGQGLQFLFEYFSETQRNKGNFPGRFSGRQFSNSRSEMNVSTLELGDSALYLCASSLAFGGRANEQFFGPGTRLTVL.

This clone showed up just once. The chain recombines TRBV19 with TRBJ2-2; 10 bases fit TRBD2. The V segment lost 5 bases and the J segment 1 base; nucleotides outside the gene matches: 4. The CDR3 is made up of 16 amino acids. Germline V CDR1 and CDR2: LNHDA, SQIVND (reference sequence). Here the CDR3 DNA reads TGTGCCAGTAGTCCCCGGACTAGCGGGAACACCGGGGAGCTGTTTTTT. Translation gives CASSPRTSGNTGELFF.

This clone came up a few times. This chain uses TRBV5-1 with TRBJ2-1; perhaps TRBD1 as D (5 bases). The CDR3 is 14 residues long. CDR1 and CDR2 from the germline V gene are SGHRS and YFSETQ. V lost 4 bases and J 7 bases, leaving 15 bases between the germline ends. CDR3 residues: CASSPNRFPNEQFF. DNA of the CDR3: TGCGCCAGCAGCCCGAACAGGTTTCCAAATGAGCAGTTCTTC.

V gene TRBV7-9 combines with J gene TRBJ1-1; TRBD1 might be the D (6 bases). CDR1 is SEHNR and CDR2 is FQNEAQ in the germline V gene (reference sequence). The CDR3 totals 13 residues. The ends were cut back, 3 bases at V and 3 bases at J, with 8 bases in the middle. The CDR3 reads CASSLDSYTEAFF. In nucleotides, the CDR3 is TGTGCCAGCAGCTTGGACAGCTACACTGAAGCTTTCTTT. The full variable domain, completed using reference TRBV7-9 and TRBJ1-1, is DTGVSQNPRHKITKRGQNVTFRCDPISEHNRLYWYRQTLGQGPEFLTYFQNEAQLEKSRLLSDRFSAERPKGSFSTLEIQRTEQGDSAMYLCASSLDSYTEAFFGQGTRLTVV.

The rearrangement joins TRBV28 to TRBJ1-5; TRBD1 agrees at 8 bases. Germline CDR1 reads MDHEN; CDR2 reads SYDVKM. Trimming removed 7 bases from V and 5 bases from J; junction bases left unmatched: 13. The CDR3 totals 16 residues. The CDR3 is CASTLRRSGGDQPQHF. As DNA, the CDR3 is TGTGCCAGCACTCTACGTCGGTCAGGGGGCGATCAGCCCCAGCATTTT.

This clone was counted a few times. The rearrangement joins TRBV10-3 to TRBJ1-5; TRBD1 matches 9 bases. The CDR3 covers 15 residues. From germline, CDR1 is ENHRY and CDR2 SYGVKD. V lost 3 bases and J lost 5; bases outside the gene matches: 5. CDR3 in amino acids: CAISDGQGIYQPQHF. The CDR3 DNA reads TGTGCCATCAGTGACGGACAGGGGATCTATCAGCCCCAGCATTTT.

This clone was seen more than once but under ten times. The genes are TRBV29-1 and TRBJ2-1; D may be TRBD1 (7 bases). V shed 1 base and J shed 2 bases, with 9 bases lying between them. CDR1 SQVTM and CDR2 ANQGSEA come from the germline V gene. The CDR3 is made up of 14 amino acids. The CDR3 spells CSVEGRGAYNEQFF. CDR3 nucleotides: TGCAGCGTTGAAGGCAGGGGGGCCTACAATGAGCAGTTCTTC.

This clone was observed a handful of times. The chain couples TRBV7-9 to TRBJ2-7; 13 bases align to TRBD2. The CDR3 extends over 17 amino acids. Trimming removed 3 bases from V and 2 bases from J; junction bases left unmatched: 7. Germline CDR1 reads SEHNR; CDR2 reads FQNEAQ (reference sequence). CDR3 sequence reads: CASSFEGLAGIPYEQYF. In DNA, the CDR3 is TGTGCCAGCAGCTTCGAGGGACTAGCGGGAATCCCCTACGAGCAGTACTTC. The entire variable domain, with the rest obtained from reference TRBV7-9 and TRBJ2-7, is as follows: DTGVSQNPRHKITKRGQNVTFRCDPISEHNRLYWYRQTLGQGPEFLTYFQNEAQLEKSRLLSDRFSAERPKGSFSTLEIQRTEQGDSAMYLCASSFEGLAGIPYEQYFGPGTRLTVT.

This chain's CDR3 is CAISDQNYEQYF. The DNA of the CDR3 is TGTGCCATCAGTGACCAGAACTACGAGCAGTACTTC. V usage is TRBV10-3 and J usage is TRBJ2-7, with D uncertain. Per germline, CDR1 ENHRY and CDR2 SYGVKD. The CDR3 sequence is 12 residues long. The V end lost 3 bases, the J end lost 3 bases, and 6 bases lay between the germline ends.

This clone was detected only a few times. V usage is TRBV28 and J usage is TRBJ2-1, with 8 bases aligning to TRBD1. The V and J ends lost 5 bases and 8 bases, in that order; junction bases with no gene match: 5. The CDR3 contains 13 residues. Germline loops: CDR1 MDHEN, CDR2 SYDVKM. The chain's CDR3 is CASSTRRGHEQFF. The CDR3 DNA reads TGTGCCAGCAGTACGCGCAGGGGGCATGAGCAGTTCTTC.

This clone was seen just once. The chain combines TRBV11-2 with TRBJ2-7; D is unresolved. The CDR3 runs to 13 residues. In germline, CDR1 is SGHAT, CDR2 FQNNGV. V was clipped by 5 bases and J by 0 bases, with 8 bases between them. CDR3 sequence reads: CASSRQSSYEQYF. CDR3 in DNA: TGTGCCAGCAGCCGACAAAGCTCCTACGAGCAGTACTTC.

V and J are TRBV30 and TRBJ2-5, with a possible D match to TRBD1 (6 bases). The end of the DNA is better explained by TRBJ2-7, so the J call may be wrong. CDR3 length: 14 amino acids. The germline CDR1 and CDR2 sequences are GTSNPN and SVGIG (reference sequence). CDR3 sequence (DNA): TGTGCCTGGAGTGCTAGAGGGGGTCCGCACGAGCAGTACTTC. Protein sequence: CAWSARGGPHEQYF.

The chain recombines TRBV6-1 with TRBJ2-7; D perhaps matches TRBD1 (6 bases). CDR3 length: 15 amino acids. CDR1 MNHNS and CDR2 SASEGT come from the germline V gene. Deletions cut 2 bases from V and 1 base from J, with 12 bases between. The CDR3, as DNA: TGTGCCAGCAGTGAACTAGACAGGACGTCCTACGAGCAGTACTTC. Translation gives CASSELDRTSYEQYF.

V gene TRBV7-2 combines with J gene TRBJ2-2; 12 bases align to TRBD2. V was pared by 1 base and J by 9 bases, with 6 bases of the junction left unmatched. The CDR3 is 16 residues long. CDR1 is SGHTA, CDR2 FQGNSA, per germline. CDR3 sequence (DNA): TGTGCCAGCAGCTTAGATCTAGCGGGAGGGCCTCGGGAGCTGTTTTTT. Amino acids: CASSLDLAGGPRELFF.